The sequence of this TCR beta chain was determined in a study of T cells expressing NK-cell markers. Looking at the study overall: Sorted CD3+CD56-NKG2C+, CD3+CD56+NKG2C+ and CD3+CD56+NKG2C- T cells supplied the TCR beta repertoires.

A remark on this clonotype: Its matching antigen is unknown.

5'RACE template switching built TCR beta cDNA with unique molecular identifiers. Each CDR3 protein gets one entry in TCRdb, which reprocessed the 5' RACE reads and gives no DNA. The data show some 440,000 distinct CDR3 sequences, and the top ten clones hold approximately 1.4%. Whole-study results and caveats: Several donors likewise had their CD3+CD56-NKG2C+ fraction led by these clonotypes. Dominant NKG2C+ clonotypes made up roughly 1.0-7.0% of CD8+ T cells in roughly 6 donors.

Material: blood T cells: a sorted CD56 or NKG2C T cell subset, CD4+ or CD8+ T cells, or bulk PBMC T cells (not recorded which). The receptor's source is a woman in her 50s in good health.

The CDR3 region is CASSTAVGLADTGELFF. The chain combines TRBV6-2 or TRBV6-3 with TRBJ2-2; absent DNA, TCRdb's TRBD2 call cannot be checked. This CDR3 spans 17 amino acids. CDR1 and CDR2 from the germline V gene are MNHEY and SVGEGT.